The T cell receptor beta chain described here comes from a study of blood T cells in healthy people across ages. Whole-study results and caveats: Estimated diversity across one million T cells was deemed an underestimate. Whereas aged donors had fewer naive CD4+ cells, long-lived donors had more of them and higher diversity.

This clonotype was observed a handful of times. What it binds is not known. Germline CDR1 and CDR2: KGHSH and LQKENI. With 5 bases removed from V and 8 bases from J, the gap between germline ends came to 11 bases. The CDR3 runs to 12 residues. A second PCR of about 7 to 12 cycles used a sample-barcoded 5' primer and a J-beta primer mix. Per sample, CDR3-containing paired-end reads numbered at least 3 million. TCRdb reprocessed the 5' RACE reads with MiXCR, giving one entry per CDR3 protein. The table lists roughly 1.5 million distinct CDR3 sequences, approximately 43% of them singletons, with over 3.5% in the top ten. The total RNA that was extracted per sample amounted to at least 5.5 micrograms.

The specimen sequenced was blood. The receptor's source is a woman younger than 35 in good health. The V gene is TRBV18, the J gene TRBJ2-3, with a weak D call TRBD2 (5 bases). CDR3 in amino acids: CASSTPTTTQYF. The CDR3, as DNA: TGTGCCAGCTCAACGCCGACTACTACGCAGTATTTT.